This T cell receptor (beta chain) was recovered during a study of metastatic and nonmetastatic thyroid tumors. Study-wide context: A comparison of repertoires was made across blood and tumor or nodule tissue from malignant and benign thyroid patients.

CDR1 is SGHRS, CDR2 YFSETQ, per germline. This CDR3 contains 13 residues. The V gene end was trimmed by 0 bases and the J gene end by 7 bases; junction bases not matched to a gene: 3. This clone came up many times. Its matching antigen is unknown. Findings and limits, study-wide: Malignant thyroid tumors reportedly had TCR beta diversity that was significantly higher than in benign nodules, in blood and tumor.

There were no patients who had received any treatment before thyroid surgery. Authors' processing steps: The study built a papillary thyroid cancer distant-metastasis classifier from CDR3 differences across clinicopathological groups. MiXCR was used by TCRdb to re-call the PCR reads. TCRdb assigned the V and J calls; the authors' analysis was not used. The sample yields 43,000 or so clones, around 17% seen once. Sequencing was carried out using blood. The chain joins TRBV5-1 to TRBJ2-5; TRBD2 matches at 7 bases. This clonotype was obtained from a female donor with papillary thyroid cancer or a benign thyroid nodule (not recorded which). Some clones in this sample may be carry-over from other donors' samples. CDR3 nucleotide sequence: TGCGCCAGCAGCTTGGGCGGGAGTGGGACCCAGTACTTC. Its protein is CASSLGGSGTQYF.